Sequencing of this T cell receptor (beta chain) was carried out in a study of control samples from healthy donors and cancer patients. V was pared by 4 bases and J by 4 bases, with 8 bases of the junction left unmatched. Germline V CDR1 and CDR2: SGHNT, YYREEE (reference sequence). This CDR3 has 16 amino acids. TCRdb's table, derived via immunoSEQ multiplex PCR, lists solely in-frame clones and lacks some. The table lists 75,000 to 95,000 clones, about nine tenths of them singletons. The sequenced sample was blood. V and J are TRBV5-4 and TRBJ2-2, with TRBD2 identical over 9 bases. This sequence originates from a woman aged 18-30 years in good health. The CDR3 here is CASSPTGTSLTGELFF. CDR3 coding DNA: TGTGCCAGCAGCCCCACCGGGACTAGCCTCACCGGGGAGCTGTTTTTT.